The rows below give T cell receptor beta chains drawn from one sample of a study of T cells in localized non-small cell lung cancer. Method: immunoSEQ multiplex PCR; TCRdb's copy keeps in-frame clones and lacks some. The table lists more than 70,000 clones, about four fifths of them singletons. The input for sequencing was peripheral blood, taken before any cancer treatment. All receptors come from a man aged 40 to 70 with stage I lung adenocarcinoma. CDR3s include the opening cysteine and the closing phenylalanine or tryptophan. D genes are given only for firm matches. Where a row states a size, it is once, few, many or the class of an expanded clone; other rows omit it.

clone_size d_call j_call v_call cdr3_nt cdr3_aa
- - TRBJ2-1 TRBV9 TGTGCCAGCAGCGTATCCCTTGCGGATGAGCAGTTCTTC CASSVSLADEQFF
- TRBD1 TRBJ2-5 TRBV5-4 TGTGCCAGCAGCCCCATAGGCACAGGGGTCCAAGAGACCCAGTACTTC CASSPIGTGVQETQYF
- TRBD2 TRBJ2-7 TRBV18 TGTGCCAGCTCACCTAGCGGGGGTTCCTACGAGCAGTACTTC CASSPSGGSYEQYF
- - TRBJ2-2 TRBV5-6 TGTGCCAGCACCTTCGACAGGACTGGGGAGCTGTTTTTT CASTFDRTGELFF
- - TRBJ2-1 TRBV19 TGTGCCAGCCGGGGCCTCAATGAGCAGTTCTTC CASRGLNEQFF
- - TRBJ1-5 TRBV14 TGTGCCAGCAGTCGTGGGGATGTCAATCAGCCCCAGCATTTT CASSRGDVNQPQHF
- TRBD1 TRBJ2-1 TRBV5-4 TGTGCCAGCAGCTTGGAGGGGGACAGAAAGCAGTTCTTC CASSLEGDRKQFF
- - TRBJ2-2 TRBV19 TGTGCCAGTAGTAGCCCCCGGGACGGGTACACCGGGGAGCTGTTTTTT CASSSPRDGYTGELFF
- - TRBJ2-7 TRBV27 TGTGCCAGCAGTGATCCGGGCTCCTACGAGCAGTACTTC CASSDPGSYEQYF
- TRBD1 TRBJ1-2 TRBV27 TGTGCCAGCAGTTCTCGGGGACAGGGGGTTGACAATGGCTACACCTTC CASSSRGQGVDNGYTF
- TRBD1 TRBJ2-2 TRBV5-1 TGCGCCAGCAGCCTGAGACAGGGGGCTATGGGGACCGGGGAGCTGTTTTTT CASSLRQGAMGTGELFF
- TRBD2 TRBJ2-7 TRBV10-3 TGTGCCATCAGCGCTAATAGCGGGGGAAACAAACTTGAGCAGTACTTC CAISANSGGNKLEQYF
- TRBD1 TRBJ2-5 TRBV9 TGTGCCAGCAGCCTAGGGACAGGGATAGAGACCCAGTACTTC CASSLGTGIETQYF
- TRBD1 TRBJ2-7 TRBV6-6 TGTGCCAGCACCAGGGACAGTCCCTACGAGCAGTACTTC CASTRDSPYEQYF
- TRBD2 TRBJ2-3 TRBV28 TGTGCCAGCAGTTCGGTAGGTGCGGGAGGGAGCACAGATACGCAGTATTTT CASSSVGAGGSTDTQYF
- - TRBJ2-1 TRBV5-4 TGTGCCAGCAGGGCAGGGTTACCCTCCTACAATGAGCAGTTCTTC CASRAGLPSYNEQFF
- - TRBJ1-2 TRBV7-2 TGTGCCAGCAGTCACCAATTCACAGGAATGAATTATGGCTACACCTTC CASSHQFTGMNYGYTF
- TRBD2 TRBJ2-7 TRBV27 TGTGCCAGCAGTTACGCGGGGGGGCCCTCCTACGAGCAGTACTTC CASSYAGGPSYEQYF
few TRBD1 TRBJ2-2 TRBV10-2 TGCGCCAGCAGATTTACCGGGACAGGGGACACCGGGGAGCTGTTTTTT CASRFTGTGDTGELFF
- TRBD2 TRBJ2-3 TRBV19 TGTGCCAGTATGGAGACTAGCGGGGCAGATACGCAGTATTTT CASMETSGADTQYF
- - TRBJ2-1 TRBV5-1 TGCGCCAGCAGCTTGGCATTTCAAGAGCAGTTCTTC CASSLAFQEQFF
- TRBD1 TRBJ2-7 TRBV28 TGTGCCAGCAGGATTACGACAGGGCCTTTCTTCTACGAGCAGTACTTC CASRITTGPFFYEQYF
- - TRBJ1-5 TRBV6-6 TGTGCCAGCAGTTACGCCGGGGGTAGCAATCAGCCCCAGCATTTT CASSYAGGSNQPQHF
- TRBD2 TRBJ2-5 TRBV25-1 TGTGCCAGCAGTCCGACACCGGGACTAGCGGGACGGCAAGAGACCCAGTACTTC CASSPTPGLAGRQETQYF
once - TRBJ2-7 TRBV19 TGTGCCAGTAGTTTCCGGACAGACAGACTCTACGAGCAGTACTTC CASSFRTDRLYEQYF